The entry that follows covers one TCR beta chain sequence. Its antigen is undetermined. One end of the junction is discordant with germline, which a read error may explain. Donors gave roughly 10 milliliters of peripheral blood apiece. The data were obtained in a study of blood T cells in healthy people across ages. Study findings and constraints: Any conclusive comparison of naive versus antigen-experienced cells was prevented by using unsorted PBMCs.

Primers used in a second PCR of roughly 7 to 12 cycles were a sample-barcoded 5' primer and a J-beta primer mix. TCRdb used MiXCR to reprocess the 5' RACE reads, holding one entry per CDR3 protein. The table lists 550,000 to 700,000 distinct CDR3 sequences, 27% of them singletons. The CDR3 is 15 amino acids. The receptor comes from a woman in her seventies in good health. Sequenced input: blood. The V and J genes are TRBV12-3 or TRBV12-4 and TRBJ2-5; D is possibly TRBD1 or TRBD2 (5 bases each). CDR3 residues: CASGLVGTVQETQYF. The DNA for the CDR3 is TGTGCCAGCGGTTTAGTAGGGACCGTCCAAGAGACCCAGTACTTC.